This T cell receptor (beta chain) derives from a study of response to subunit inactivated influenza vaccine. The study's findings and limits: Authors suggested each seasonal flu vaccination may recruit only limited numbers of new T cells.

CDR3 length: 14 amino acids. Germline loops: CDR1 SEHNR, CDR2 FQNEAQ (reference sequence). Unmatched junction bases numbered 7, after V lost 7 bases and J lost 5 bases. TCRdb re-analysed the RT-PCR reads in MiXCR, keeping a single row per CDR3 protein. The sample has approximately 250,000 distinct CDR3 sequences; 12% are singletons. Worth noting for this clonotype: Its target is unknown.

Sequencing used non-naive T cells sorted from PBMCs, obtained approximately 15 days before vaccination. The V gene is TRBV7-9, the J gene TRBJ2-1; TRBD2 aligns across 8 bases. The receptor's source is a man aged 50-59 years who received an inactivated influenza vaccine. The DNA for the CDR3 is TGTGCCAGCATGGGCGGGAGGCGTGACAATGAGCAGTTCTTC. Its protein product is CASMGGRRDNEQFF.